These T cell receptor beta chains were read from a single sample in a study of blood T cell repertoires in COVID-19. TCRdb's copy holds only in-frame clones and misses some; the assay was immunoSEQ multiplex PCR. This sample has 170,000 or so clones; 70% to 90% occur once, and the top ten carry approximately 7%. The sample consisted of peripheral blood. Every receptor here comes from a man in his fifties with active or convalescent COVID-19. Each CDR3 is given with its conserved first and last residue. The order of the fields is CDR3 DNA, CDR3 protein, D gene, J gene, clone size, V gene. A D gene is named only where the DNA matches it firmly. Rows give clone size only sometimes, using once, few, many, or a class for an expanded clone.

TGTGCCATCAGCGAGCGGGAGGTGCTCTACAATGAGCAGTTCTTC CAISEREVLYNEQFF TRBD2 TRBJ2-1 - TRBV10-3
TGTGCCAGCAGCTTACCCGGACAGTTCGGGGCCAACGTCCTGACTTTC CASSLPGQFGANVLTF - TRBJ2-6 - TRBV7-3
TGTGCCAGTAGTGTCTCCTGGGGGGGTGCTGGAAACACCATATATTTT CASSVSWGGAGNTIYF - TRBJ1-3 - TRBV19
TGCGCCAGCAGATTTACAGACATGAACACTGAAGCTTTCTTT CASRFTDMNTEAFF - TRBJ1-1 - TRBV5-1
TGCGCCAGCAGCCACGAGAGCATACAAGAGACCCAGTACTTC CASSHESIQETQYF - TRBJ2-5 - TRBV4-1
TGTGCCTGGAGTTACACAGACAATCAGCCCCAGCATTTT CAWSYTDNQPQHF - TRBJ1-5 - TRBV30
TGTGCCAGCAGCCAACTGGAGGGGAGCACTGAAGCTTTCTTT CASSQLEGSTEAFF - TRBJ1-1 - TRBV3-1/TRBV3-2
TGTGCCAGCAGTTACTCGTTACTAGCGGGAGGCGAGCAGTACTTC CASSYSLLAGGEQYF TRBD2 TRBJ2-7 - TRBV6-5
TGTGCCAGCAGCCGACATAGCCCCGGGACATATCTTTCCTACGAGCAGTACTTC CASSRHSPGTYLSYEQYF - TRBJ2-7 - TRBV3-1/TRBV3-2
TGTGCCACCAGCAGAGATAGGGGCTACGAGCAGTACTTC CATSRDRGYEQYF - TRBJ2-7 few TRBV15
TGTGCCAGCAGTTCCTTATCCTCTGGAAACACCATATATTTT CASSSLSSGNTIYF - TRBJ1-3 - TRBV28
TGTGCCAGCAGTCCCCGGACTGGGTACAATGAGCAGTTCTTC CASSPRTGYNEQFF - TRBJ2-1 once TRBV27
TGTGCCAGCAGCATTAGCGGGGGCCCCAACAATGAGCAGTTCTTC CASSISGGPNNEQFF TRBD2 TRBJ2-1 - TRBV9
TGTGCCAGCAGCTCGCGGTGGACAGGGAATAATTCACCCCTCCACTTT CASSSRWTGNNSPLHF TRBD1 TRBJ1-6 - TRBV5-5
TGTGCCATCAGTGACGGTGGGGCAGGGACTAATGAAAAACTGTTTTTT CAISDGGAGTNEKLFF - TRBJ1-4 - TRBV10-3
TGTGCCAGTAGTACGCCAAGACAGGGTAGTCCAGATACGCAGTATTTT CASSTPRQGSPDTQYF TRBD1 TRBJ2-3 - TRBV19
TGTGCCAGCAGCCTTAGCGGGGGGTACTCCTACGAGCAGTACTTC CASSLSGGYSYEQYF TRBD2 TRBJ2-7 - TRBV3-1/TRBV3-2
TGTGCCAGCAGCACAGGGTCTAGAACTAATGAAAAACTGTTTTTT CASSTGSRTNEKLFF - TRBJ1-4 few TRBV7-9
TGTGCCAGCAGTTTAAAGGCAGGGGGTGGCTACACCTTC CASSLKAGGGYTF TRBD1 TRBJ1-2 - TRBV12-3/TRBV12-4
TGTGCCAGCAGTCGACAGGGTAACACCGGGGAGCTGTTTTTT CASSRQGNTGELFF TRBD1 TRBJ2-2 - TRBV27
TGTGCCAGCAGCTTAGATCGGACTAGCGATACGCGCACAGATACGCAGTATTTT CASSLDRTSDTRTDTQYF TRBD2 TRBJ2-3 - TRBV11-2
TGCGCCAGCAGCTTGGAGGGACATTCAGACTATGGCTACACCTTC CASSLEGHSDYGYTF - TRBJ1-2 few TRBV5-1
TGTGCCAGCAGCCCCGCCGGGACTATCCAAGAGACCCAGTACTTC CASSPAGTIQETQYF TRBD2 TRBJ2-5 - TRBV7-9
TGTGCCAGCAGCTTAGAACTAGCGTTAACAGATACGCAGTATTTT CASSLELALTDTQYF TRBD2 TRBJ2-3 - TRBV13
TGTGCCATCAGTGTAGAGGGTTCTGTTCCAGCTTTCTTT CAISVEGSVPAFF - TRBJ1-1 once TRBV10-3
TGTGCCAGCAGTGGGACAGGGGGCCTCTTCAAAAACTATGGCTACACCTTC CASSGTGGLFKNYGYTF TRBD1 TRBJ1-2 - TRBV6-1
TGCGCCAGCAGCTTGTCCTCGGGAAGTAATCAGCCCCAGCATTTT CASSLSSGSNQPQHF - TRBJ1-5 - TRBV5-1
TGTGCCAGCAGTGTTGGGGGGGTAGGAAGCAATCAGCCCCAGCATTTT CASSVGGVGSNQPQHF - TRBJ1-5 - TRBV2
TGTGCCATCAGTGATAGCCCGGGAGTCAGGAATGAGCAGTTCTTC CAISDSPGVRNEQFF - TRBJ2-1 - TRBV10-3
TGTGCCAGCTCACCACAACAGGGAAAATCACCCCTCCACTTT CASSPQQGKSPLHF - TRBJ1-6 - TRBV18
TGTGCCAGCAGCTTAGCTACAGGGGAGAACACTGAAGCTTTCTTT CASSLATGENTEAFF TRBD1 TRBJ1-1 - TRBV7-6
TGTGCCAGCTCACCAGCACAGGGATACGAGCAGTACTTC CASSPAQGYEQYF - TRBJ2-7 - TRBV18
TGTGCCAGCTCCCTCGGGACAGGGGAAGGAGATACGCAGTATTTT CASSLGTGEGDTQYF TRBD1 TRBJ2-3 once TRBV18
TGTGCCAGCAGCTTAGGACAGGGCAGTCAGCCCCAGCATTTT CASSLGQGSQPQHF TRBD1 TRBJ1-5 - TRBV7-8
TGTGCCAGCAGTCAGGGGGCGCGGTTTGAAAAACTGTTTTTT CASSQGARFEKLFF TRBD1 TRBJ1-4 - TRBV2
TGTGCCAGCAGCTTGGCCGTTGGGGGCGCAGATACGCAGTATTTT CASSLAVGGADTQYF - TRBJ2-3 - TRBV5-4
TGTGCCAGCAGCCAAGTGGCTGGGGGCCGGGGTGGCTACACCTTC CASSQVAGGRGGYTF - TRBJ1-2 - TRBV4-2
TGTGCCAGCAGTTCCGAACCGGGTGGGACTGAAGCTTTCTTT CASSSEPGGTEAFF - TRBJ1-1 - TRBV6-5
TGCGCCAGCACAATGGGGGATAGCGGTTACCAAGAGACCCAGTACTTC CASTMGDSGYQETQYF - TRBJ2-5 - TRBV5-1
TGTGCCACCAGTGATCCAACAGGGTTCTATGGCTACACCTTC CATSDPTGFYGYTF - TRBJ1-2 - TRBV24-1
TGTGCCAGCAGCCCCCTAGGTAGCGGGAGCGCGAAAACCTACAATGAGCAGTTCTTC CASSPLGSGSAKTYNEQFF TRBD2 TRBJ2-1 - TRBV11-3
TGTGCCAGCAGCCAAGTTTCGGACAGGGTCGGCAATGAGCAGTTCTTC CASSQVSDRVGNEQFF TRBD1 TRBJ2-1 - TRBV14